A single sample gave rise to the 18 T cell receptor beta chains below, sequenced in a study of blood T cell repertoires in COVID-19. Sequencing used immunoSEQ multiplex PCR; TCRdb keeps in-frame clones, though not all of them. The sample contains around 150,000 clones, almost 85% of which appear only once. Sequenced material: peripheral blood. All receptors derive from an elderly woman with acute or convalescent COVID-19.

The gene calls are TRBV5-1 and TRBJ2-7; 14 positions agree with TRBD2. The CDR3 consists of 17 residues. V shed 5 bases, J shed 0 bases, and the junction held 7 bases outside the gene matches. The germline V gene has CDR1 SGHRS and CDR2 YFSETQ. The CDR3 protein is CASSLGLAGGSSYEQYF. CDR3 DNA: TGCGCCAGCAGTTTAGGACTAGCGGGAGGAAGCTCCTACGAGCAGTACTTC.

V and J are TRBV6-2 or TRBV6-3 and TRBJ2-7; weak D call: TRBD2 (6 bases). The V end lost 6 bases, the J end lost 3 bases, and 12 bases lay between the germline ends. Per germline, CDR1 MNHEY and CDR2 SVGEGT. The CDR3 consists of 13 residues. The CDR3 sequence: CASRYSGLYEQYF. CDR3 DNA sequence: TGTGCCAGCAGGTACAGCGGGCTCTACGAGCAGTACTTC.

The gene calls are TRBV7-9 and TRBJ1-2, with D perhaps TRBD1 (6 bases). Germline V gene data show CDR1 as SEHNR and CDR2 as FQNEAQ (reference sequence). V lost 5 bases and J lost 5, with 18 bases in between. The CDR3 length is 15 residues. Here the CDR3 reads CASSSPGHQSYGYTF. The CDR3 DNA follows: TGTGCCAGCAGCAGTCCGGGACATCAATCTTATGGCTACACCTTC.

This clone has just a few counts. This rearrangement joins TRBV6-2 or TRBV6-3 to TRBJ1-5; D perhaps matches TRBD1 (6 bases). Trimming pared 6 bases from V and 0 bases from J, leaving 12 bases between. The CDR3 covers 15 residues. The germline V gene encodes CDR1 MNHEY and CDR2 SVGEGT. The CDR3 loop is CASSFGQYSNQPQHF. CDR3 bases: TGTGCCAGCAGCTTTGGACAGTATAGCAATCAGCCCCAGCATTTT.

The chain employs TRBV5-1 and TRBJ1-2; possibly TRBD1 for D (6 bases). V gave up 4 bases and J gave up 8 bases, with 21 bases separating them. This CDR3 spans 15 amino acids. Germline values: CDR1 SGHRS, CDR2 YFSETQ. As DNA, the CDR3 is TGCGCCAGCAGCCCAAGACAGGAAGTGTTACGCGGCTACACCTTC. Translating it yields CASSPRQEVLRGYTF.

The chain uses TRBV30 and TRBJ1-5; 7 bases match TRBD1. CDR1 GTSNPN and CDR2 SVGIG come from the germline V gene (reference sequence). The ends lost 0 bases at V and 6 bases at J; junction bases unmatched: 5. The CDR3 runs to 14 residues. CDR3 nucleotides: TGTGCCTGGAGTGTAACAGGGGCAGGTCAGCCCCAGCATTTT. Its protein product is CAWSVTGAGQPQHF.

The chain employs TRBV29-1 and TRBJ1-2; 10 nucleotides match TRBD1. J was trimmed by 8 bases and V by 6 bases; bases with no gene match: 3. The germline V gene encodes CDR1 SQVTM and CDR2 ANQGSEA. CDR3 length equals 11 residues. CDR3 in amino acids: CSVDRGQGYTF. The CDR3 DNA follows: TGCAGCGTAGACAGGGGGCAGGGCTACACCTTC.

The CDR3 sequence: CASSTDGQVYSPLHF. The CDR3 nucleotides are TGCGCCAGCAGCACCGATGGACAGGTGTATTCACCCCTCCACTTT. This chain connects TRBV5-1 to TRBJ1-6; TRBD1 agrees at 7 bases. Germline-derived CDR1 and CDR2 are SGHRS and YFSETQ. J lost 8 bases, V lost 4 bases, and 9 bases had no gene match. The CDR3 covers 15 residues. Complete variable domain (other parts from reference TRBV5-1 and TRBJ1-6): KAGVTQTPRYLIKTRGQQVTLSCSPISGHRSVSWYQQTPGQGLQFLFEYFSETQRNKGNFPGRFSGRQFSNSRSEMNVSTLELGDSALYLCASSTDGQVYSPLHFGNGTRLTVT.

The chain joins TRBV2 to TRBJ2-1, with 10 positions matching TRBD2. Per germline, CDR1 SNHLY and CDR2 FYNNEI. This CDR3 region has 16 residues. V dropped 5 bases and J dropped 6; count of bases not matched to a gene: 10. Written as DNA, the CDR3 is TGTGCCAGCAGTTCCCAAGGTAGCGGGAGGACCAATGAGCAGTTCTTC. Protein sequence: CASSSQGSGRTNEQFF.

In this sample, this clone turned up a few times. This chain connects TRBV12-3 or TRBV12-4 to TRBJ1-1, with TRBD1 as a possible D gene (5 bases). V dropped 1 base and J dropped 12 bases, with 15 bases sitting between them. The CDR3 sequence is 13 residues long. The chain's CDR3 is CASSLGGGTVSFF. The CDR3 nucleotides are TGTGCCAGCAGTTTAGGGGGAGGGACGGTTTCTTTCTTT.

V usage is TRBV6-2 or TRBV6-3 and J usage is TRBJ2-1; 10 bases are shared with TRBD2. The junction had 8 bases not matched to a gene; V was cut back by 6 bases and J by 3 bases. This CDR3 is 16 amino acids long. Germline V gene lookup returns CDR1 MNHEY and CDR2 SVGEGT. DNA of the CDR3: TGTGCCAGCAGCGCCCAGCTAGCGGGAGACTACAATGAGCAGTTCTTC. Its translation is CASSAQLAGDYNEQFF.

This chain links TRBV5-1 with TRBJ2-2, with D possibly matching TRBD1 (5 bases). The CDR3 has 13 residues. Per germline, CDR1 SGHRS and CDR2 YFSETQ. Trimming removed 0 bases at V and 5 bases at J, with 5 bases between. CDR3 sequence: CASSLEGTGELFF. CDR3 nucleotide sequence: TGCGCCAGCAGCTTGGAGGGGACCGGGGAGCTGTTTTTT. The variable domain in full, completed from reference TRBV5-1 and TRBJ2-2, reads KAGVTQTPRYLIKTRGQQVTLSCSPISGHRSVSWYQQTPGQGLQFLFEYFSETQRNKGNFPGRFSGRQFSNSRSEMNVSTLELGDSALYLCASSLEGTGELFFGEGSRLTVL.

This clone has a handful of counts. This rearrangement joins TRBV24-1 to TRBJ2-7, with D perhaps TRBD1 (5 bases). Germline CDR1 KGHDR, CDR2 SFDVKD. V was clipped by 7 bases and J by 5 bases, with 14 bases between them. The CDR3 covers 13 residues. CDR3 nucleotide sequence: TGTGCCACCAGCAGGGCAGGTAGGAACGAGCAGTACTTC. This encodes CATSRAGRNEQYF.

This clone was found a few times. The rearrangement uses TRBV5-5 and TRBJ2-1, with D possibly TRBD2 on 7 matching bases. Looked up from germline, CDR1 is SGHKS and CDR2 is YYEKEE (reference sequence). The CDR3 has 14 amino acids. V was pared by 4 bases and J by 7 bases, with 15 bases between. DNA for the CDR3: TGTGCCAGCAGCGGGAGGGGGGCCAATAATGAGCAGTTCTTC. Translated, it gives CASSGRGANNEQFF.

The genes are TRBV19 and TRBJ1-2, with 7 bases aligning to TRBD1. The CDR3 covers 16 residues. V trimming: 6 bases; J trimming: 0 bases; junction bases outside the gene matches: 10. Per germline, CDR1 LNHDA and CDR2 SQIVND (reference sequence). CDR3 in DNA: TGTGCCAGTAGATACGCAGGGGGAAACGCTAACTATGGCTACACCTTC. Its protein product is CASRYAGGNANYGYTF.

The genes are TRBV28 and TRBJ1-1, with a weak D call TRBD1 (5 bases). Between the trimmed V and J ends, which lost 7 bases and 8 bases, there was a span of 20 bases. Germline V gene lookup returns CDR1 MDHEN and CDR2 SYDVKM. The CDR3 contains 14 residues. The CDR3 here is CASTPQGPGGEAFF. In DNA, the CDR3 is TGTGCCAGCACCCCCCAGGGCCCTGGGGGGGAAGCTTTCTTT.

V usage is TRBV2 and J usage is TRBJ1-5; TRBD1 matches 10 bases. V shed 7 bases and J 5 bases; nucleotides not matched to a gene: 5. CDR1 SNHLY and CDR2 FYNNEI come from the germline V gene. The CDR3 totals 14 residues. CDR3 bases: TGTGCCAGCACTAGGGACAGGGGCGATCAGCCCCAGCATTTT. This gives the protein CASTRDRGDQPQHF.

This clone appeared a single time. V and J are TRBV29-1 and TRBJ2-1; TRBD2 aligns across 9 bases. This CDR3 is 14 amino acids long. Germline-derived CDR1 and CDR2 are SQVTM and ANQGSEA. J gave up 8 bases and V 0 bases, and 5 bases lay outside the gene matches. As DNA, the CDR3 is TGCAGCGTTGAAGAAACTAGCGGGTTGTATGAGCAGTTCTTC. Protein: CSVEETSGLYEQFF.